This TCR beta chain derives from a study of cytomegalovirus exposure and HLA in healthy donors. Study outcomes and limitations: Most CMV-associated TCR beta chains appeared HLA-restricted in a later analysis.

Both 60 Vbeta primers and 13 Jbeta primers went into the PCR. Sequenced by immunoSEQ multiplex PCR; TCRdb stores in-frame clones only, minus some. The sample holds about 140,000 clones, approximately 62% seen once. In regard to this clone: Its matching antigen is unknown.

Germline CDR1 is MNHNY and CDR2 is SVGAGI (reference sequence). The CDR3 is made up of 15 amino acids. With 7 bases removed from V and 7 bases from J, the gap between germline ends came to 20 bases. The sequence was collected from a human donor in good health. The V call is TRBV6-6, the J call TRBJ1-5; a possible D gene is TRBD1 (5 bases). The sequencing input was PBMCs. The CDR3 protein is CASIAGGSWDQPQHF. The CDR3 nucleotides are TGTGCCAGCATCGCCGGAGGGTCGTGGGACCAGCCCCAGCATTTT.